This is a list of T cell receptor beta chains from one sample in a study of T-cell memory formation after mild COVID-19. One entry per CDR3 protein results from TCRdb running MiXCR on the 5' RACE reads. The sample lists 550,000 to 700,000 distinct CDR3 sequences, more than 15% occurring once. Material for sequencing was PBMCs or a T cell subset sorted from them (not recorded which). The receptors derive from an adult woman who had mild COVID-19 (a few samples of this study predate the infection). Cell type and time point are not known. Both conserved end residues are part of each CDR3. A D gene is named only where the DNA matches it firmly. A clone size is listed for some rows: how often the clone was seen (once, few, many), or a class if it is expanded.

D gene	clone size	J gene	V gene	CDR3 DNA	CDR3 protein
TRBD2	few	TRBJ2-1	TRBV7-3	TGTGCCAGCAGCTTGCGACTAGCGGGATTCAATGAGCAGTTCTTC	CASSLRLAGFNEQFF
TRBD1	few	TRBJ1-1	TRBV5-1	TGCGCCAGCAGCTTGGCAAAGACAGGGACGAACACTGAAGCTTTCTTT	CASSLAKTGTNTEAFF
NA	NA	TRBJ2-3	TRBV6-1	TGTGCCAGCAGTGCAGAGGACTTCTTTTCAGATACGCAGTATTTT	CASSAEDFFSDTQYF
TRBD1	NA	TRBJ1-1	TRBV7-9	TGTGCCAGCAGCTCGGGACAGGGGATCGCTGAAGCTTTCTTT	CASSSGQGIAEAFF
TRBD1	NA	TRBJ2-3	TRBV20-1	TGCAGTGCTAGGGACTCGGGACAGGGGACAGATACGCAGTATTTT	CSARDSGQGTDTQYF
NA	once	TRBJ2-1	TRBV4-2	TGTGCCAGCAGCCAAGATCAGGCGGCGGGGCCCTGGAATGAGCAGTTCTTC	CASSQDQAAGPWNEQFF
TRBD1	NA	TRBJ2-7	TRBV5-1	TGCGCCAGCAGCTACTCCCGGGACAGCTCCTACGAGCAGTACTTC	CASSYSRDSSYEQYF
NA	many	TRBJ2-7	TRBV5-1	TGCGCCAGCAGCCGGGAGGGACAGATCTACGAGCAGTACTTC	CASSREGQIYEQYF
TRBD2	few	TRBJ2-5	TRBV20-1	TGCAGTGCTCCCACTAGCGGTGAAGAGACCCAGTACTTC	CSAPTSGEETQYF
NA	NA	TRBJ1-1	TRBV11-1	TGTGCCAGCAGCCCCCGCCGCGCCGCGGGGGACACTGAAGCTTTCTTT	CASSPRRAAGDTEAFF
NA	NA	TRBJ2-3	TRBV27	TGTGCCAGCAGTTTAGCGGACTTCCGAGATACGCAGTATTTT	CASSLADFRDTQYF
NA	NA	TRBJ1-2	TRBV29-1	TGCAGCGTTGATGATCCTGGGCCTTCGAATAGTGGCTACACCTTC	CSVDDPGPSNSGYTF
NA	many	TRBJ1-6	TRBV7-9	TGTGCCAGCAGCTTATCAGGGAATAATTCACCCCTCCACTTT	CASSLSGNNSPLHF
TRBD1	NA	TRBJ2-7	TRBV2	TGTGCCAGCAAAAGGGACAGGGACTACGAGCAGTACTTC	CASKRDRDYEQYF
NA	NA	TRBJ2-1	TRBV14	TGTGCCAGCAGCCAATACTTCCCGAGCTCCTACAATGAGCAGTTCTTC	CASSQYFPSSYNEQFF
TRBD1	few	TRBJ1-2	TRBV7-9	TGTGCCAGCAGCCCTTCGACAGGGGTTAACTATGGCTACACCTTC	CASSPSTGVNYGYTF
NA	few	TRBJ2-3	TRBV7-3	TGTGCCAGCAGCTCAATCCTAGCGAGCACAGATACGCAGTATTTT	CASSSILASTDTQYF
NA	few	TRBJ1-2	TRBV19	TGTGCCAGTAGTATAGACGGCAGCATTAGTGGCTACACCTTC	CASSIDGSISGYTF
NA	few	TRBJ2-1	TRBV27	TGTGCCAGCAGTCCGAACCTCGGGTCATCCTGGGCGCAGTTCTTC	CASSPNLGSSWAQFF
NA	NA	TRBJ1-1	TRBV4-2	TGTGCCAGCAGCCAAGGGGTTGAACTGGTACCCGGCCTCTTT	CASSQGVELVPGLF
TRBD2	NA	TRBJ2-1	TRBV19	TGTGCCAGTAGTAATAGCGGGGGGCAAACCTACAATGAGCAGTTCTTC	CASSNSGGQTYNEQFF
NA	NA	TRBJ2-6	TRBV28	TGTGCCAGCACCCGAGGTTCGGCTGGGGCCAACGTCCTGACTTTC	CASTRGSAGANVLTF
TRBD2	NA	TRBJ2-3	TRBV20-1	TGCAGAGGCGACCCGGGACCTGCGGGGGGAGATACGCAGTATTTT	CRGDPGPAGGDTQYF
TRBD1	NA	TRBJ1-2	TRBV2	TGTGCCAGCAGTGAGACAGGGGTGTATGGCTACACCTTC	CASSETGVYGYTF
TRBD1	NA	TRBJ2-7	TRBV15	TGTGCCACCAGCAGTGGGACAGGGGGCATGCCGGAGCAGTACTTC	CATSSGTGGMPEQYF
NA	few	TRBJ2-7	TRBV11-1	TGTGCCAGCAGCTTAACTTCGTCGAGGGAGCAGTACTTC	CASSLTSSREQYF
NA	NA	TRBJ2-1	TRBV9	TGTGCCAGCAGCTTCGGACTAGCGGACAGGGGCGATGAGCAGTTCTTC	CASSFGLADRGDEQFF
NA	few	TRBJ2-1	TRBV24-1	TGTGCCACCAGTGACGGGACACCCTACAATGAGCAGTTCTTC	CATSDGTPYNEQFF
NA	NA	TRBJ1-2	TRBV29-1	TGCAGCGTTGACCCTCTGTATGGCTACACCTTC	CSVDPLYGYTF
NA	NA	TRBJ2-7	TRBV20-1	TGCAGTGCTAGACGGGGAGTTGACTACGAGCAGTACTTC	CSARRGVDYEQYF
NA	NA	TRBJ2-3	TRBV30	TGTGCCTGGAGTGTTGGGGGGGGGCTCTATGCAGATACGCAGTATTTT	CAWSVGGGLYADTQYF
TRBD1	NA	TRBJ1-5	TRBV24-1	TGTGCCACCAGTGACCCAGGGACAGGGGGTCCGTATAATCAGCCCCAGCATTTT	CATSDPGTGGPYNQPQHF
NA	NA	TRBJ1-2	TRBV3-1	TGTGCCAGCAGCCAAGACTGGAAGGGGGACTTCGGCTACACCTTC	CASSQDWKGDFGYTF
NA	few	TRBJ2-7	TRBV12-5	TGTGCTAGTGGTTTGGGCGGCTCCTACGAGCAGTACTTC	CASGLGGSYEQYF
NA	NA	TRBJ2-3	TRBV15	TGTGCCACCAGCAGAGATAGGCTAGCTACAAACACAGATACGCAGTATTTT	CATSRDRLATNTDTQYF
NA	NA	TRBJ2-1	TRBV4-3	TGCGCCAGCAGCCAAGATTCAGGCCAGGGAGAGTTCTTC	CASSQDSGQGEFF
NA	NA	TRBJ1-2	TRBV25-1	TGTGCCAGCAGTGAATCCCCGGACGGATTCTATGGCTACACCTTC	CASSESPDGFYGYTF
NA	few	TRBJ2-3	TRBV18	TGTGCCAGCTCACCAAGCGGCCTACCGGTGGATACGCAGTATTTT	CASSPSGLPVDTQYF
NA	few	TRBJ2-7	TRBV11-3	TGTGCCAGAGGGATACGAAGTTCCTACGAGCAGTACTTC	CARGIRSSYEQYF
NA	many	TRBJ2-7	TRBV6-5	TGTGCCAGCAATAGGGACCCCAGTTACGAGCAGTACTTC	CASNRDPSYEQYF
NA	few	TRBJ1-1	TRBV29-1	TGCAGCGTTGTCGGGCTTATGAACACTGAAGCTTTCTTT	CSVVGLMNTEAFF